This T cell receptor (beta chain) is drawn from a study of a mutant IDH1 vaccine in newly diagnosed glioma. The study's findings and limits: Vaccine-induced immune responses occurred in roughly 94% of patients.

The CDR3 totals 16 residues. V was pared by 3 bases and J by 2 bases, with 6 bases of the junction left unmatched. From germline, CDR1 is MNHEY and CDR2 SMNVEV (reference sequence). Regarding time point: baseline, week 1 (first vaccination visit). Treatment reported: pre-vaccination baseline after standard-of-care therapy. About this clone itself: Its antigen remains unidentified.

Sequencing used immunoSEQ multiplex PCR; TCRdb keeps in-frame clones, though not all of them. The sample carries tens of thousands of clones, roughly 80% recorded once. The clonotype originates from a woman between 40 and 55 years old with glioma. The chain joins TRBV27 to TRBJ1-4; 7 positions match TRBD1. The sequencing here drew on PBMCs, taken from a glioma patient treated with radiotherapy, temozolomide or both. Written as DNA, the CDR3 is TGTGCCAGCAGTTTCGGAAGGGGGCAGACTAATGAAAAACTGTTTTTT. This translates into CASSFGRGQTNEKLFF.